This T cell receptor (beta chain) was captured by sequencing in a study of shared clonotypes between healthy human individuals. The CDR3 runs to 15 residues. V lost 3 bases and J lost 3; bases outside the gene matches: 8. Germline V gives CDR1 SQVTM, CDR2 ANQGSEA. Deep-level settings were used for running the assay. The authors split each subset's genomic DNA evenly across several immunoSEQ plates. Assay used: immunoSEQ multiplex PCR; TCRdb lists only in-frame clones, some missing. This sample has about 380,000 clones, with 95% to 97% found just once. The chain joins TRBV29-1 to TRBJ2-4, with 7 bases identical to TRBD2. The sample comprised memory CD8+ T cells sorted from blood. Subset denoted: CD45RO+ cells pooled with CCR7-negative TemRA cells. This TCR came from a man aged 25 to 45 in good health. CDR3 in amino acids: CSVEIWRELKNIQYF. CDR3 in DNA: TGCAGCGTTGAGATTTGGCGGGAGCTCAAAAACATTCAGTACTTC.